Presented here are 3 T cell receptor beta chains from one specimen sequenced in a study of T cell repertoires in cytomegalovirus infection. TCRdb analysed the reads with MiXCR anew, one entry per CDR3 protein. The sample lists 300,000 or so distinct CDR3 sequences; more than 20% were seen once. These receptors have no known antigen. The material sequenced was cultured PBMCs, taken from culture after CMV antigen stimulation. The receptors were gathered from a human donor in good health (CMV status not recorded). Some clones in this sample may be carry-over from other donors' samples.

V gene TRBV2 combines with J gene TRBJ1-5; 7 bases align to TRBD1. Germline CDR1 SNHLY, CDR2 FYNNEI. Trimming cost V 4 bases and J 9 bases; bases outside gene matches: 21. This CDR3 is built from 18 residues. This chain's CDR3 is CASSGRWRDRPQSWPQHF. CDR3 bases: TGTGCCAGCAGTGGTCGTTGGAGGGACAGACCTCAATCGTGGCCCCAGCATTTT. The whole variable domain, filled in from reference TRBV2 and TRBJ1-5, reads EPEVTQTPSHQVTQMGQEVILRCVPISNHLYFYWYRQILGQKVEFLVSFYNNEISEKSEIFDDQFSVERPDGSNFTLKIRSTKLEDSAMYFCASSGRWRDRPQSWPQHFGDGTRLSIL.

The gene calls are TRBV19 and TRBJ2-1; maybe TRBD2 (5 bases). Trimming left V 4 bases short and J 4 bases short, with 8 bases between. This CDR3 has 13 amino acids. The germline gives CDR1 LNHDA, CDR2 SQIVND (reference sequence). In DNA form, the CDR3 reads TGTGCCAGTAGTAGACGGGGATACAATGAGCAGTTCTTC. It translates to CASSRRGYNEQFF.

This clonotype occurred a few times. The genes are TRBV7-2 and TRBJ2-3; 12 bases are shared with TRBD2. J was trimmed by 3 bases and V by 6 bases; bases with no gene match: 4. CDR3 length equals 15 residues. The V gene's germline CDR1 is SGHTA and CDR2 FQGNSA. CDR3 DNA sequence: TGTGCCAGCAGAGACGGACTAGCGGGGACAGATACGCAGTATTTT. It encodes CASRDGLAGTDTQYF.